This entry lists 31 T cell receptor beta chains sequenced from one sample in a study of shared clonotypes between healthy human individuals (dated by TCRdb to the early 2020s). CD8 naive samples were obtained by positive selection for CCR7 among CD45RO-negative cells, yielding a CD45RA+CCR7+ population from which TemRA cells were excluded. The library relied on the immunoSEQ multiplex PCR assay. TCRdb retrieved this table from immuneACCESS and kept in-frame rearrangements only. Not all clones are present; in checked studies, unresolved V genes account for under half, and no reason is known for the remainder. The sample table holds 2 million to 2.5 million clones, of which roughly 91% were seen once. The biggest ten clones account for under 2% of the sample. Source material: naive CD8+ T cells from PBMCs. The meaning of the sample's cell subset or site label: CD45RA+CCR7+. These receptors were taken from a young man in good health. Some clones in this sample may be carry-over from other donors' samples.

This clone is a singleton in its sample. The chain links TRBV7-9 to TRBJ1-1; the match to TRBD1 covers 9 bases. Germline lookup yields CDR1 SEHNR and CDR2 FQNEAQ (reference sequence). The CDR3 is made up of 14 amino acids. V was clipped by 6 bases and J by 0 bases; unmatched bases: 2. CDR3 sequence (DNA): TGTGCCAGCAGAGGACAGGGGATGAACACTGAAGCTTTCTTT. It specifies CASRGQGMNTEAFF.

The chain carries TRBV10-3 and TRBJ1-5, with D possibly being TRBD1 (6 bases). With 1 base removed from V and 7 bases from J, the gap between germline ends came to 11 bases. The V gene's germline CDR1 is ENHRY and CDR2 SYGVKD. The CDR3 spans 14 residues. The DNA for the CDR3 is TGTGCCATCAGTGAGTTCGGGGGCGGCCAGCCCCAGCATTTT. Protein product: CAISEFGGGQPQHF.

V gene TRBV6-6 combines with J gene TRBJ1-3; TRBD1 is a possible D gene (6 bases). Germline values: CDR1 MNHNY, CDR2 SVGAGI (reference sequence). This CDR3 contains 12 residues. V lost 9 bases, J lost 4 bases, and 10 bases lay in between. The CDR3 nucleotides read TGTGCCAGTACAGGGAGCGGAAACACCATATATTTT. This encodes CASTGSGNTIYF.

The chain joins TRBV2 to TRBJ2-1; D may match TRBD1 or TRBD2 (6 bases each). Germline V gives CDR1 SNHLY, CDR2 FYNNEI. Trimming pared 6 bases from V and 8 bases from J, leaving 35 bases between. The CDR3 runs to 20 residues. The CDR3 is CASSAHFPKTGLIPGDEQFF. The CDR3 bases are TGTGCCAGCAGCGCACACTTCCCCAAGACAGGACTAATTCCCGGCGATGAGCAGTTCTTC.

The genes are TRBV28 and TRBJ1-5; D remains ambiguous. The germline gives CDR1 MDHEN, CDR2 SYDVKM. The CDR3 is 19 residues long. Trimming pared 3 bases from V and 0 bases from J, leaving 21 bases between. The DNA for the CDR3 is TGTGCCAGCAGTTTCCTCGTTTATAGGGCTAGCTTTAGCAATCAGCCCCAGCATTTT. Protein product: CASSFLVYRASFSNQPQHF.

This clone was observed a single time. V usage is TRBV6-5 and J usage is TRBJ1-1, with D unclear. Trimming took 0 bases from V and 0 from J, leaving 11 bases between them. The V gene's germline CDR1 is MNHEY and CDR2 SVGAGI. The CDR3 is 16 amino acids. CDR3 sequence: CASSYSFLGMNTEAFF. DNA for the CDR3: TGTGCCAGCAGTTACTCTTTTTTGGGGATGAACACTGAAGCTTTCTTT.

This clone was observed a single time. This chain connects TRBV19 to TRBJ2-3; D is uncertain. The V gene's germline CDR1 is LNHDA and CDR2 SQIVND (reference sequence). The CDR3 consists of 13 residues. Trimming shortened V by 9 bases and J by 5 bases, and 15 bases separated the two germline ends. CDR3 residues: CASSPGWGDTQYF. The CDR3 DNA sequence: TGTGCCAGCTCCCCCGGTTGGGGAGATACGCAGTATTTT.

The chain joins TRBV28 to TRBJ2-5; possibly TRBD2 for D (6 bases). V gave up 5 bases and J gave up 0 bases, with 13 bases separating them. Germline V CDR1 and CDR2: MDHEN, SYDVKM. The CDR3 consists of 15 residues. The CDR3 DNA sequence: TGTGCCAGCAGTCCCCTGGAGGGAAACCAAGAGACCCAGTACTTC. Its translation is CASSPLEGNQETQYF.

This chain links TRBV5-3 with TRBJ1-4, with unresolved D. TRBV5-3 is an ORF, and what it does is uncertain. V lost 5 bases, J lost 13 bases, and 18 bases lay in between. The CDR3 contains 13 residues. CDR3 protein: CARRVSRPFVLFF. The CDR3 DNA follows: TGTGCCAGAAGGGTTTCCCGCCCCTTCGTACTGTTTTTT.

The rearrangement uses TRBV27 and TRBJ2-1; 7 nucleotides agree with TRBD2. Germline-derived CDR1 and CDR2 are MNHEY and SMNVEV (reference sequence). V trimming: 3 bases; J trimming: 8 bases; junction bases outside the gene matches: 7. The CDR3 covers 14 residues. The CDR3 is CASSFRRENHEQFF. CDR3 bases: TGTGCCAGCAGTTTTAGGCGGGAGAACCATGAGCAGTTCTTC.

In nucleotides, the CDR3 is TGTGCCAGCTCACCCAAAGGAGGGCCGGAGTTCTTC. Translated, it gives CASSPKGGPEFF. This chain links TRBV18 with TRBJ2-1; TRBD2 is a possible D gene (6 bases). The germline V gene has CDR1 KGHSH and CDR2 LQKENI. Between the trimmed V and J ends, which lost 3 bases and 14 bases, there was a span of 14 bases. The CDR3 loop spans 12 amino acids.

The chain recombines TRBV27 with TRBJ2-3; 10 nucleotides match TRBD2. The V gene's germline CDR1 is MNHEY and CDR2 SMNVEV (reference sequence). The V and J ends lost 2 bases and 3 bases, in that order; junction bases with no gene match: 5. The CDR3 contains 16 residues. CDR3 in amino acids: CASSLLLAGATDTQYF. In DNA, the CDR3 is TGTGCCAGCAGTTTACTCCTAGCGGGAGCTACAGATACGCAGTATTTT.

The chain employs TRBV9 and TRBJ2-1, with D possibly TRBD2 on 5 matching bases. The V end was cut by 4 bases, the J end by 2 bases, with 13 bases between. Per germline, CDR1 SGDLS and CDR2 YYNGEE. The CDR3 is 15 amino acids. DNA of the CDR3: TGTGCCAGCAGCCTCACACGCGGGCCCTACAATGAGCAGTTCTTC. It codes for CASSLTRGPYNEQFF.

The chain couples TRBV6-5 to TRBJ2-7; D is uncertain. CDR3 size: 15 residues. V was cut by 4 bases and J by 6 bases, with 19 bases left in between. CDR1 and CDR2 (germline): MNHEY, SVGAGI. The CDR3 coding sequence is TGTGCCAGCAGTTTAAAGTGGGAAAGCTCGGGCGAGCAGTACTTC. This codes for CASSLKWESSGEQYF.

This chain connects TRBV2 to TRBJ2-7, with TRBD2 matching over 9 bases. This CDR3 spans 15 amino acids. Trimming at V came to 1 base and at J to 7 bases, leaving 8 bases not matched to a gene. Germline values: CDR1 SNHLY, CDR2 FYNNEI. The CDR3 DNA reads TGTGCCAGCAGTGAAGAACTAGCGGGCAGAGAAGAGCAGTACTTC. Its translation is CASSEELAGREEQYF.

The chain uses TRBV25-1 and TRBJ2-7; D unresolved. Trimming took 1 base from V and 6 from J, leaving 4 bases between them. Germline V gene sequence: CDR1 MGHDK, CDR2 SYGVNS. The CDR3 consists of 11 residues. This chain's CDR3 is CASSELGEQYF. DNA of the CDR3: TGTGCCAGCAGTGAATTGGGCGAGCAGTACTTC.

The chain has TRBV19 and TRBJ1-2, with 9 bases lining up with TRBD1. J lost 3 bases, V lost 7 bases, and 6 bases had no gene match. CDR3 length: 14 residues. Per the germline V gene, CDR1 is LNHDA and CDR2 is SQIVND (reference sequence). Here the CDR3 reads CASTVDRGHYGYTF. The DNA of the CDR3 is TGTGCCAGTACCGTGGACAGGGGCCACTATGGCTACACCTTC.

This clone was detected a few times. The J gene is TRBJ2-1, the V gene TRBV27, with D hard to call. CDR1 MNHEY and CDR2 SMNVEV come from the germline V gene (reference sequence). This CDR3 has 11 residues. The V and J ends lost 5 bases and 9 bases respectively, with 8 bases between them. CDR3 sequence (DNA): TGTGCCAGCAGTGCCGGTCGTGAGCAGTTCTTC. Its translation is CASSAGREQFF.

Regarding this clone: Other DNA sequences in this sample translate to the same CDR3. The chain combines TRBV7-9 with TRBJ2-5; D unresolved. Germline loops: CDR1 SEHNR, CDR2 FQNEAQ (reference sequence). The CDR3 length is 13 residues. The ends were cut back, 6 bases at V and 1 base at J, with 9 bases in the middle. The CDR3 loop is CASRPGLQETQYF. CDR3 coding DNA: TGTGCCAGCAGACCTGGCCTCCAAGAGACCCAGTACTTC.

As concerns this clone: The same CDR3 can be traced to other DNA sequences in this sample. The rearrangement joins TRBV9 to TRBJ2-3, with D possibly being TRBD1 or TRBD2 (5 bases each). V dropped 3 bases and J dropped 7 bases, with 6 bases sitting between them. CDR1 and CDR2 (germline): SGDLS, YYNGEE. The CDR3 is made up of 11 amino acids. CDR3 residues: CASSGGNTQYF. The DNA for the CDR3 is TGTGCCAGCAGCGGGGGGAATACGCAGTATTTT.

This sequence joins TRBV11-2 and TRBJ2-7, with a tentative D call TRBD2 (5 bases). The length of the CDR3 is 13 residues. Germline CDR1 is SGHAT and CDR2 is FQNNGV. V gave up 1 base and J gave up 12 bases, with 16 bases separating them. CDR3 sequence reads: CASSLGTRTLVYF. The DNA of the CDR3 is TGTGCCAGCAGCTTAGGTACCCGGACTCTGGTGTACTTC.

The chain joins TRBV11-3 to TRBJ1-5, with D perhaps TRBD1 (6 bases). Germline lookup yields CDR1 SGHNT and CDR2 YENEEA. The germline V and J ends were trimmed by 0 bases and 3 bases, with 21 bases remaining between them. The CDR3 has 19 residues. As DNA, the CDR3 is TGTGCCAGCAGCTTAGAAGGATCGGGGTCGGGGGGGCCCAATCAGCCCCAGCATTTT. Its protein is CASSLEGSGSGGPNQPQHF. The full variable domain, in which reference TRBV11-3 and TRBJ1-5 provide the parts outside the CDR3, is EAGVVQSPRYKIIEKKQPVAFWCNPISGHNTLYWYLQNLGQGPELLIRYENEEAVDDSQLPKDRFSAERLKGVDSTLKIQPAELGDSAVYLCASSLEGSGSGGPNQPQHFGDGTRLSIL.

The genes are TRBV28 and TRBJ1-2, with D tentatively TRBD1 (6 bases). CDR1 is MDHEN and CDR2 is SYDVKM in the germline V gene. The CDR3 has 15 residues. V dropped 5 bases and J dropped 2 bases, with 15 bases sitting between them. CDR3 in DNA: TGTGCCAGCAGTCGTAACAGGGCAACAAACTATGGCTACACCTTC. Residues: CASSRNRATNYGYTF.

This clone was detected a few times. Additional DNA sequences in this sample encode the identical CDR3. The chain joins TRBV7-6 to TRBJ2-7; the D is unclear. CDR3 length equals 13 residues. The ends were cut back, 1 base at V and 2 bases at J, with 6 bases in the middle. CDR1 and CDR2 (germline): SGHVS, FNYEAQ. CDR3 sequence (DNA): TGTGCCAGCAGCTTAGGAGGACCCTACGAGCAGTACTTC. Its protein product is CASSLGGPYEQYF.

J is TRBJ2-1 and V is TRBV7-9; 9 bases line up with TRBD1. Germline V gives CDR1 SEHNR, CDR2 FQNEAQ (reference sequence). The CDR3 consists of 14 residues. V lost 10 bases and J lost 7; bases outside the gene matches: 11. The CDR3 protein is CATTSGQGRNEQFF. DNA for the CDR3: TGTGCCACCACCTCGGGACAGGGACGAAATGAGCAGTTCTTC.

The CDR3 sequence is CASSVSVGLVGAGELFF. CDR3 DNA: TGTGCCAGCAGCGTTAGCGTGGGGCTGGTCGGGGCCGGGGAGCTGTTTTTT. This chain connects TRBV2 to TRBJ2-2; the D call may be TRBD1 or TRBD2 (5 bases each). Per germline, CDR1 SNHLY and CDR2 FYNNEI. The ends were cut back, 6 bases at V and 6 bases at J, with 23 bases in the middle. This CDR3 region has 17 residues.

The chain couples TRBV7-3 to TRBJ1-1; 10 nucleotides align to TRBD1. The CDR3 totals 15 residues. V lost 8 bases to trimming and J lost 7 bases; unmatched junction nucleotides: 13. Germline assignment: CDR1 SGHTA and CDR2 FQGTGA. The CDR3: CASAIPGTGVIEAFF. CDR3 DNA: TGTGCCAGCGCCATACCGGGGACAGGGGTCATTGAAGCTTTCTTT.

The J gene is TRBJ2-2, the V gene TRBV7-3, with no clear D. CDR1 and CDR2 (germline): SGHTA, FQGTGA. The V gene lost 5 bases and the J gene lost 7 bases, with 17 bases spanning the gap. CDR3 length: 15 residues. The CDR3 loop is CASSPSKGDDGELFF. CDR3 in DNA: TGTGCCAGCAGCCCATCAAAAGGAGACGACGGGGAGCTGTTTTTT.

The DNA for the CDR3 is TGTGCCAGCAGCTTGGAGGACAGAGTCTACGAGCAGTACTTC. This sequence encodes CASSLEDRVYEQYF. J is TRBJ2-7 and V is TRBV5-4; D is perhaps TRBD1 (6 bases). The V gene lost 0 bases and the J gene lost 3 bases, with 10 bases spanning the gap. Germline V CDR1 and CDR2: SGHNT, YYREEE (reference sequence). The CDR3 runs to 14 residues.

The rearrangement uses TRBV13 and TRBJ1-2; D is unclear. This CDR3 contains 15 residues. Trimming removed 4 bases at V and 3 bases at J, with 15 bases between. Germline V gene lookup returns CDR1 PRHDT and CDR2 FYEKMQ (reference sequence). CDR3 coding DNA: TGTGCCAGCAGCTACTTGACACTTGGGGACTATGGCTACACCTTC. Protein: CASSYLTLGDYGYTF.

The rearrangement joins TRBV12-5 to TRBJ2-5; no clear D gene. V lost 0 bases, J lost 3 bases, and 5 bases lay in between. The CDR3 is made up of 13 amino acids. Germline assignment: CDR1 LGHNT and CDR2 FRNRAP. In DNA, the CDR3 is TGTGCTAGTGGTTTGGTAAAGAAAGAGACCCAGTACTTC. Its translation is CASGLVKKETQYF.